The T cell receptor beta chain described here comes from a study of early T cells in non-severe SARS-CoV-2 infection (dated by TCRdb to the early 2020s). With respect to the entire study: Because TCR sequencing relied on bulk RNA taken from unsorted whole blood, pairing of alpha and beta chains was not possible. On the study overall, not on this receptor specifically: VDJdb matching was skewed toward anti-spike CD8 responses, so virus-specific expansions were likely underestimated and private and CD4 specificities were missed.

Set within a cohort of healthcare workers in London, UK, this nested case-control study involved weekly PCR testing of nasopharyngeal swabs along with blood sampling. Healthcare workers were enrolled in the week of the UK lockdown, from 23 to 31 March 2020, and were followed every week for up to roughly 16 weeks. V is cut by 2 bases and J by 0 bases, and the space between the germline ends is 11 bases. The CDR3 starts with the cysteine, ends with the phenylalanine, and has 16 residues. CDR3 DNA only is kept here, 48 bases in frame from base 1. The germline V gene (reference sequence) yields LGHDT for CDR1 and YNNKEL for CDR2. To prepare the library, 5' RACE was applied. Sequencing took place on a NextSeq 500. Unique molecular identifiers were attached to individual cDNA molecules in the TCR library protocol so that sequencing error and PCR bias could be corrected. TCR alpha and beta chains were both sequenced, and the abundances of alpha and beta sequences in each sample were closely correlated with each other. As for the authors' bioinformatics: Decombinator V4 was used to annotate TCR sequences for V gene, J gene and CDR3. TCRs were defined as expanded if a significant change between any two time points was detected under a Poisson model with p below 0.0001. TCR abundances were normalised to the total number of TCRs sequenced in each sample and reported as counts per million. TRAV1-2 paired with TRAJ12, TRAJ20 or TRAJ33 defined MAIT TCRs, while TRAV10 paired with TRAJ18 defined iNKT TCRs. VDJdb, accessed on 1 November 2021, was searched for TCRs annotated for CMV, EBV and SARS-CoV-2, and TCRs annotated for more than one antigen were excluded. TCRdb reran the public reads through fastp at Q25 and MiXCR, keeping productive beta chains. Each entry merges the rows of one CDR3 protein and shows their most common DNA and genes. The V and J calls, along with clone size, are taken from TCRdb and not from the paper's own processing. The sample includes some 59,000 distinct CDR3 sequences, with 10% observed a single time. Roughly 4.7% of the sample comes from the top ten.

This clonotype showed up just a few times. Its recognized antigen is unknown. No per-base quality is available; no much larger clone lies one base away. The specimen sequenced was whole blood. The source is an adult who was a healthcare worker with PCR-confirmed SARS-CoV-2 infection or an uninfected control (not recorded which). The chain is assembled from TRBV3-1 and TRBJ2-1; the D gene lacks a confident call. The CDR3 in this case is CASSQIRRNSYNEQFF. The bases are TGTGCCAGCAGCCAAATTAGGCGGAACTCCTACAATGAGCAGTTCTTC.